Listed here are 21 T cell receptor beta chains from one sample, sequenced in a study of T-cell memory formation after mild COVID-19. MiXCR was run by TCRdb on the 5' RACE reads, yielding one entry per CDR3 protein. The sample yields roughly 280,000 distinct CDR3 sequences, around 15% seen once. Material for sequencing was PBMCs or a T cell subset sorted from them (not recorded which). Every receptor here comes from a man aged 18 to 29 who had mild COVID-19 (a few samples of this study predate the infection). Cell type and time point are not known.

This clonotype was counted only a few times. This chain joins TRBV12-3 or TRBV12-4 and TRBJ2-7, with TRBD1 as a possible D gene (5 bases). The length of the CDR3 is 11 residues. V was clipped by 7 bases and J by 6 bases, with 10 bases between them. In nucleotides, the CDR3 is TGTGCCAGCACTTCAGGGCGCGAGCAGTACTTC. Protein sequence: CASTSGREQYF.

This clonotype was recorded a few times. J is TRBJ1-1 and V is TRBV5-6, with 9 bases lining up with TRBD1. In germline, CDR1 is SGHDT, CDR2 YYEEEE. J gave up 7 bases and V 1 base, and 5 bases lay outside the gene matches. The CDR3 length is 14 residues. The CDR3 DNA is TGTGCCAGCAGCTTGTACAGGGGGCAGGGTGAAGCTTTCTTT. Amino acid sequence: CASSLYRGQGEAFF.

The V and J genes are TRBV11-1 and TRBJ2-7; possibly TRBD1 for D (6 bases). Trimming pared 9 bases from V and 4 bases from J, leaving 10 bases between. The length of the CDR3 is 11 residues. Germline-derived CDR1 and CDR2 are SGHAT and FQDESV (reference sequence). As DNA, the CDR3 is TGTGCCAGGAAGCAGGGGTACGAGCAGTACGTC. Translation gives CARKQGYEQYV.

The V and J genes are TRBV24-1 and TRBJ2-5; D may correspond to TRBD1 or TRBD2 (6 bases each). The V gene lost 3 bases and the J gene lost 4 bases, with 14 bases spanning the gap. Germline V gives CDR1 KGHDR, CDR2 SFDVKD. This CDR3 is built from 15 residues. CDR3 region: CATSDPGAGGETQYF. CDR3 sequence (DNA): TGTGCCACCAGTGATCCAGGGGCCGGGGGAGAGACCCAGTACTTC.

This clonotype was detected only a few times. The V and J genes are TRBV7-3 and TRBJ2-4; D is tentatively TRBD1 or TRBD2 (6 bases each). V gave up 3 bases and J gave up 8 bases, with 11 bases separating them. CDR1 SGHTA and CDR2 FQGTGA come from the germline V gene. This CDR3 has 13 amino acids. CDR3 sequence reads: CASSFSGAHIQYF. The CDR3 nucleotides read TGTGCCAGCAGCTTTTCGGGGGCCCACATTCAGTACTTC.

This CDR3 is CSAGGTSVYEQYF. CDR3 bases: TGCAGTGCGGGGGGGACTAGTGTTTACGAGCAGTACTTC. The chain links TRBV20-1 to TRBJ2-7, with 8 bases fitting TRBD2. CDR1 is DFQATT, CDR2 SNEGSKA, per germline (reference sequence). CDR3 length equals 13 residues. V gave up 6 bases and J gave up 4 bases; unmatched junction bases: 8.

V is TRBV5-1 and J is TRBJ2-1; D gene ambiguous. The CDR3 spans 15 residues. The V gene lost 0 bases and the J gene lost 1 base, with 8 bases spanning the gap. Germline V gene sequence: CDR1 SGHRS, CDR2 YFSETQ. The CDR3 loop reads CASSLAVGSYNEQFF. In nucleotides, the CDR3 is TGCGCCAGCAGCTTGGCCGTGGGGTCCTACAATGAGCAGTTCTTC.

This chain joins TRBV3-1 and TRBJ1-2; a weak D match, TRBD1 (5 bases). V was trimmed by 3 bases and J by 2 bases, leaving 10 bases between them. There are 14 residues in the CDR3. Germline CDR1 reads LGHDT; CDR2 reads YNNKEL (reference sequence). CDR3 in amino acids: CASSQSGRNYGYTF. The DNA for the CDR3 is TGTGCCAGCAGCCAGTCAGGGCGGAACTATGGCTACACCTTC. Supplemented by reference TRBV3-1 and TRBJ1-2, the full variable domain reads DTAVSQTPKYLVTQMGNDKSIKCEQNLGHDTMYWYKQDSKKFLKIMFSYNNKELIINETVPNRFSPKSPDKAHLNLHINSLELGDSAVYFCASSQSGRNYGYTFGSGTRLTVV.

The CDR3 DNA follows: TGTGCCAGCAGTTCCTGGAGGGGGTACTCTGGGGCCAACGTCCTGACTTTC. This sequence encodes CASSSWRGYSGANVLTF. The chain employs TRBV28 and TRBJ2-6; D is perhaps TRBD1 or TRBD2 (6 bases each). The CDR3 contains 17 residues. V lost 4 bases to trimming and J lost 0 bases, with 13 bases between them. Germline V gives CDR1 MDHEN, CDR2 SYDVKM.

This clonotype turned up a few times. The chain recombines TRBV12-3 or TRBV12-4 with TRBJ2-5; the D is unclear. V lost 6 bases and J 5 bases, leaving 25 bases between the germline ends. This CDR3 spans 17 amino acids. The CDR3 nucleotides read TGTGCCAGCAGGGACGGAAATGATCAAAGGTTCGCGGAGACCCAGTACTTC. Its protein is CASRDGNDQRFAETQYF.

CDR3 coding DNA: TGTGCCAGCAGTTACCACCAGGGGCCCTACGAGCAGTACTTC. Translation: CASSYHQGPYEQYF. The chain links TRBV6-5 to TRBJ2-7; TRBD1 is a possible D gene (6 bases). V lost 2 bases to trimming and J lost 2 bases, with 10 bases between them. Germline loops: CDR1 MNHEY, CDR2 SVGAGI. The CDR3 is 14 amino acids.

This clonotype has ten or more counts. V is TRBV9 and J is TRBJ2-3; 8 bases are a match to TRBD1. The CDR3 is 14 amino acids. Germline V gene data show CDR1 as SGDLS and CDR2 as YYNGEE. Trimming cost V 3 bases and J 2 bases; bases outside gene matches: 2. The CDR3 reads CASSGGQVTDTQYF. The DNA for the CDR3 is TGTGCCAGCAGCGGGGGACAGGTCACAGATACGCAGTATTTT.

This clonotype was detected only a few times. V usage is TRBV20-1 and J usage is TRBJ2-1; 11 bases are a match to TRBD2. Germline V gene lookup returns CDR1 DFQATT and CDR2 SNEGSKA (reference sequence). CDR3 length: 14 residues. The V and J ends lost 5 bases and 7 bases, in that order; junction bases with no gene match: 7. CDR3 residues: CSAGTSGGGNEQFF. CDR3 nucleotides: TGCAGTGCTGGAACTAGCGGGGGTGGTAATGAGCAGTTCTTC.

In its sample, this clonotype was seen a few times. In DNA form, the CDR3 reads TGCAGTGCAAACGAAGGGGGCCTCACAGATACGCAGTATTTT. Its translation: CSANEGGLTDTQYF. The rearrangement joins TRBV20-1 to TRBJ2-3; 7 bases agree with TRBD1. Germline lookup yields CDR1 DFQATT and CDR2 SNEGSKA (reference sequence). The V gene end was trimmed by 6 bases and the J gene end by 2 bases; junction bases not matched to a gene: 8. The CDR3 is made up of 14 amino acids.

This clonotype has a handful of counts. The CDR3 DNA sequence: TGTGCCAGCAGCTCAAACCCCGGGGCGGGGGAGACCCAGTACTTC. Encoded protein: CASSSNPGAGETQYF. The V gene is TRBV7-8, the J gene TRBJ2-5; D perhaps matches TRBD2 (6 bases). From germline, CDR1 is SGHVS and CDR2 FQNEAQ. The V and J ends lost 4 bases and 5 bases respectively, with 17 bases between them. This CDR3 comprises 15 residues.

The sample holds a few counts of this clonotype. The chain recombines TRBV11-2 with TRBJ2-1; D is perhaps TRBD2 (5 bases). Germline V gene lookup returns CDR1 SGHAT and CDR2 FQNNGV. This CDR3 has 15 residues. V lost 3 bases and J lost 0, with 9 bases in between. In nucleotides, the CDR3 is TGTGCCAGCAGCTTTAGACTAACCTCCTACAATGAGCAGTTCTTC. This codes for CASSFRLTSYNEQFF.

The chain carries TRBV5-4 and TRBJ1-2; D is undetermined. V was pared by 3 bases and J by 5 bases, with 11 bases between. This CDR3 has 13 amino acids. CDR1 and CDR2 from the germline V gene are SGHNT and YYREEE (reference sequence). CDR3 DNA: TGTGCCAGCAGCTCTGTGAATTCTTATGGCTACACCTTC. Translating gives CASSSVNSYGYTF.

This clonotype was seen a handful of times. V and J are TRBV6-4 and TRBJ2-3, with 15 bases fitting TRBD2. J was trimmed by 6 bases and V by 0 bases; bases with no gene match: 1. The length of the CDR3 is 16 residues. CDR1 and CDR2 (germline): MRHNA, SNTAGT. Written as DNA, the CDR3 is TGTGCCAGCAGTGACTCCGGGACTAGCGGGGGGGATACGCAGTATTTT. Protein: CASSDSGTSGGDTQYF.

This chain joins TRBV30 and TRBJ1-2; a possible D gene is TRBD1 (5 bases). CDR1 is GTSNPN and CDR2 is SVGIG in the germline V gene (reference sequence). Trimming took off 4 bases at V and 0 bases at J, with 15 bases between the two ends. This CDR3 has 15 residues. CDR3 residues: CAWMTLRGSNYGYTF. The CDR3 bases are TGTGCCTGGATGACATTGCGGGGGTCTAACTATGGCTACACCTTC.

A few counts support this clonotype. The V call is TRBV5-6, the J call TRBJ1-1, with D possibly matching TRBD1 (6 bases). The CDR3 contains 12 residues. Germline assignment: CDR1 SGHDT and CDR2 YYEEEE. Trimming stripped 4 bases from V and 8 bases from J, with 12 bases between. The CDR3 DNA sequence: TGTGCCAGCAGCCCCCGGGACATGGAAGCTTTCTTT. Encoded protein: CASSPRDMEAFF.

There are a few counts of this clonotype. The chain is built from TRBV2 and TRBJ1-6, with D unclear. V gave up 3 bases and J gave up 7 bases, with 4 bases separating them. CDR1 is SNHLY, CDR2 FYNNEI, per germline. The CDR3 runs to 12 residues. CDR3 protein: CASSDTNSPLHF. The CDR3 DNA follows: TGTGCCAGCAGTGATACGAATTCACCCCTCCACTTT.